This TCR beta chain was recovered during a study of T-cell memory formation after mild COVID-19. TCRdb recomputed calls from the 5' RACE reads with MiXCR, one row per CDR3 protein. In the table there are hundreds of thousands of distinct CDR3 sequences, 25% to 30% of which are singletons. This clonotype turned up a few times. Its antigen is currently unknown. Broader study findings: Memory from before infection featured some responding clones, which suggests cross-reactive memory joined. Later expanders leaned CD4+, whereas day 15 to 85 contracting clones were balanced CD4/CD8. CD4+ contracting clones were found mainly in CM and EM, and CD8+ ones in EMRA.

This clonotype originated in an adult woman who had mild COVID-19 (a few samples of this study predate the infection). Cell type and time point are not known. Sequences were obtained from PBMCs or a T cell subset sorted from them (not recorded which).

The CDR3 is CATSDPTSGRKETQYF. The CDR3 DNA reads as TGTGCCACCAGTGACCCGACTAGCGGGAGAAAAGAGACCCAGTACTTC. The gene calls are TRBV24-1 and TRBJ2-5; 12 bases are shared with TRBD2. Germline CDR1 reads KGHDR; CDR2 reads SFDVKD. Trimming took 4 bases from V and 3 from J; bases not matched to a gene: 5. There are 16 residues in the CDR3.